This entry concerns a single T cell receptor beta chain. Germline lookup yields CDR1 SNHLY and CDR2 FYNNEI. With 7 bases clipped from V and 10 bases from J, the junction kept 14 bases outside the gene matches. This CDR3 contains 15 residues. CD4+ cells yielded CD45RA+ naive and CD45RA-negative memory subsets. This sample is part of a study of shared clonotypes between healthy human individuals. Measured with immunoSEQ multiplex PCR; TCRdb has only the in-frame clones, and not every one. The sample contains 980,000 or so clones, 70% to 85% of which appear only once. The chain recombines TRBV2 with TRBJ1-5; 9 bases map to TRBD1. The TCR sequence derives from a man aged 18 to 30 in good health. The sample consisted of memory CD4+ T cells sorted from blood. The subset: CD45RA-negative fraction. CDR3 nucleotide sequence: TGTGCCAGCACCGGCGGGACAGGGAAGGAAGCACCCCAGCATTTT. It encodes CASTGGTGKEAPQHF. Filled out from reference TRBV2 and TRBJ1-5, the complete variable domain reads EPEVTQTPSHQVTQMGQEVILRCVPISNHLYFYWYRQILGQKVEFLVSFYNNEISEKSEIFDDQFSVERPDGSNFTLKIRSTKLEDSAMYFCASTGGTGKEAPQHFGDGTRLSIL.